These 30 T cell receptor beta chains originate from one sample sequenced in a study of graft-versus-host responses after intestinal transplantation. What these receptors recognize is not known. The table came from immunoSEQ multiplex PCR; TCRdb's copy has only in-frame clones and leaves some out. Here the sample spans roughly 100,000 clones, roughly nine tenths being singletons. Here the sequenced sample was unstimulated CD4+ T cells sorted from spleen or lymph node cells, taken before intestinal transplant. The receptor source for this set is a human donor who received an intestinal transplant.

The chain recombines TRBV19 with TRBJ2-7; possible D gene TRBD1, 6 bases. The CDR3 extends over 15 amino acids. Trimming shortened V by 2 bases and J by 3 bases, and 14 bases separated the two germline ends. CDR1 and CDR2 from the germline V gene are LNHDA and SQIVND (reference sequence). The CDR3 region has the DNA TGTGCCAGTAGTATAACGGACAGAGGCCTCTACGAGCAGTACTTC. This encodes CASSITDRGLYEQYF. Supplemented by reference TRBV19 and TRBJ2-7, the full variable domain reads DGGITQSPKYLFRKEGQNVTLSCEQNLNHDAMYWYRQDPGQGLRLIYYSQIVNDFQKGDIAEGYSVSREKKESFPLTVTSAQKNPTAFYLCASSITDRGLYEQYFGPGTRLTVT.

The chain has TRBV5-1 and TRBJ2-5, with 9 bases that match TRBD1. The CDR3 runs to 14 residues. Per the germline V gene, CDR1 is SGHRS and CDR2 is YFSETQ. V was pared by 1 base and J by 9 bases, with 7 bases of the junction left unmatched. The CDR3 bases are TGCGCCAGCAGCTTGAAACAGGGGGCTTTTCCCCAGTACTTC. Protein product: CASSLKQGAFPQYF.

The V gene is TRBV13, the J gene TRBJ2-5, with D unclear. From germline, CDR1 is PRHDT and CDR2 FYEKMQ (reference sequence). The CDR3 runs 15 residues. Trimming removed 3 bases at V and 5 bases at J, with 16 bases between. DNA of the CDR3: TGTGCCAGCAGCTTGGGCTTTTCCATCCAGGAGACCCAGTACTTC. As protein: CASSLGFSIQETQYF.

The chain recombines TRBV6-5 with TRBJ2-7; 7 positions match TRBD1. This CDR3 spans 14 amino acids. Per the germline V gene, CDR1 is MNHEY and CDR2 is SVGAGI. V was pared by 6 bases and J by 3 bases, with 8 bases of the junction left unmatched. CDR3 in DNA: TGTGCCAGCAGGACGGGACAGATAATCTACGAGCAGTACTTC. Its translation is CASRTGQIIYEQYF.

Here the CDR3 DNA reads TGTGCCAGCAGCACTAGCACAGATACGCAGTATTTT. As protein: CASSTSTDTQYF. V gene TRBV11-1 combines with J gene TRBJ2-3, with no clear D. The CDR3 sequence is 12 residues long. Germline CDR1 and CDR2: SGHAT and FQDESV (reference sequence). V lost 5 bases to trimming and J lost 0 bases, with 3 bases between them. The full variable domain, with the rest looked up from reference TRBV11-1 and TRBJ2-3, is EAEVAQSPRYKITEKSQAVAFWCDPISGHATLYWYRQILGQGPELLVQFQDESVVDDSQLPKDRFSAERLKGVDSTLKIQPAELGDSAMYLCASSTSTDTQYFGPGTRLTVL.

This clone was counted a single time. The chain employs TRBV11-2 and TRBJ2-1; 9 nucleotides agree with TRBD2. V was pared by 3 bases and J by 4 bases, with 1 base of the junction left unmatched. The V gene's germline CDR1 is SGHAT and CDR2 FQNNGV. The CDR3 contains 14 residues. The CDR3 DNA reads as TGTGCCAGCAGCTTGAGCGGGGGGTACAATGAGCAGTTCTTC. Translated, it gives CASSLSGGYNEQFF.

CDR3 amino acids: CASSPSQGAAYEQYF. CDR3 DNA sequence: TGTGCCAGCTCACCCAGCCAAGGGGCCGCCTACGAGCAGTACTTC. The rearrangement links TRBV18 to TRBJ2-7, with D perhaps TRBD1 (5 bases). V shed 3 bases and J shed 2 bases, with 14 bases lying between them. Germline V gene data show CDR1 as KGHSH and CDR2 as LQKENI. CDR3 length: 15 residues.

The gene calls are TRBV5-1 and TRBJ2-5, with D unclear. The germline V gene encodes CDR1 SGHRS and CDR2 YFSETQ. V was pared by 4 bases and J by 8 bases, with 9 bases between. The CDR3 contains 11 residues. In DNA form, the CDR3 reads TGCGCCAGCAGCCCCGGTACTACCCAGTACTTC. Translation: CASSPGTTQYF. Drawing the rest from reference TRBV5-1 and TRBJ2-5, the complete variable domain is KAGVTQTPRYLIKTRGQQVTLSCSPISGHRSVSWYQQTPGQGLQFLFEYFSETQRNKGNFPGRFSGRQFSNSRSEMNVSTLELGDSALYLCASSPGTTQYFGPGTRLLVL.

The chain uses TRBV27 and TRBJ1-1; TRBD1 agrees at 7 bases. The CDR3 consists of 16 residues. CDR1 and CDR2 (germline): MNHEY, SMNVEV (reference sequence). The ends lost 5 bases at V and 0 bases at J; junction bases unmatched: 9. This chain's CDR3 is CASSKDRTIMNTEAFF. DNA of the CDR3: TGTGCCAGCAGTAAGGACAGGACAATCATGAACACTGAAGCTTTCTTT.

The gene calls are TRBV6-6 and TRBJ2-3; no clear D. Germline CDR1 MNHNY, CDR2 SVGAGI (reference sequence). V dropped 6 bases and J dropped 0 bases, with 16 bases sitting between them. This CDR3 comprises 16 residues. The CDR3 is CASSRVYGFSTDTQYF. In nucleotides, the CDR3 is TGTGCCAGCAGCCGCGTCTACGGATTTAGCACAGATACGCAGTATTTT.

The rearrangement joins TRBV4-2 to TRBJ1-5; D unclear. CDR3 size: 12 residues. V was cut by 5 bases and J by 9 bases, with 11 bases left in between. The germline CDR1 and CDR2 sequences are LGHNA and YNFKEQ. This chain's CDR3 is CASSSQLGPQHF. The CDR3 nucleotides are TGTGCCAGCAGCTCACAGCTGGGGCCCCAGCATTTT.

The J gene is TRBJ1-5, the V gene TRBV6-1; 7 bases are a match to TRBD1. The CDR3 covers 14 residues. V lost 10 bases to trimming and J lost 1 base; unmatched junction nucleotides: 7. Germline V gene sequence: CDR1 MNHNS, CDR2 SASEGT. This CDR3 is CATTIRGSNQPQHF. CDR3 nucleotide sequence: TGTGCCACTACAATCAGGGGGAGCAATCAGCCCCAGCATTTT.

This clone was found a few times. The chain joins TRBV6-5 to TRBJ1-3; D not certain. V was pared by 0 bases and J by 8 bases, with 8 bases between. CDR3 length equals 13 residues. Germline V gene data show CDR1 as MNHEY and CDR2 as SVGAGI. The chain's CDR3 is CASSYSRRDTIYF. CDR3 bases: TGTGCCAGCAGTTACTCGAGGAGGGACACCATATATTTT.

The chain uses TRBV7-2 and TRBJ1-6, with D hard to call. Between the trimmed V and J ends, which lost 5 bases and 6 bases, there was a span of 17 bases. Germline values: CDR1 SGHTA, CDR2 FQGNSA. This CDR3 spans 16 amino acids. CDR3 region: CASSLMTLRLNSPLHF. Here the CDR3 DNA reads TGTGCCAGCAGCCTCATGACTCTCCGCCTTAATTCACCCCTCCACTTT.

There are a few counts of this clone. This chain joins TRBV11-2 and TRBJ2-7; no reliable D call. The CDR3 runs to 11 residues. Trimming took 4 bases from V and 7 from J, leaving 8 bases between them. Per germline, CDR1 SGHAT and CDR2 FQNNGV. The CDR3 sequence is CASSWNWEQYF. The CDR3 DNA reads TGTGCCAGCAGCTGGAACTGGGAGCAGTACTTC. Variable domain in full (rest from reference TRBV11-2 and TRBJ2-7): EAGVAQSPRYKIIEKRQSVAFWCNPISGHATLYWYQQILGQGPKLLIQFQNNGVVDDSQLPKDRFSAERLKGVDSTLKIQPAKLEDSAVYLCASSWNWEQYFGPGTRLTVT.

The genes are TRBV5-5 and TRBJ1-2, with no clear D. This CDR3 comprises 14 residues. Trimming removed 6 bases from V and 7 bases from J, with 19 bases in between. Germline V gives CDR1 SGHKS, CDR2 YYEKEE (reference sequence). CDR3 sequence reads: CASTFRPGSSGYTF. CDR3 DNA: TGTGCCAGCACCTTCCGACCAGGTTCGTCTGGCTACACCTTC.

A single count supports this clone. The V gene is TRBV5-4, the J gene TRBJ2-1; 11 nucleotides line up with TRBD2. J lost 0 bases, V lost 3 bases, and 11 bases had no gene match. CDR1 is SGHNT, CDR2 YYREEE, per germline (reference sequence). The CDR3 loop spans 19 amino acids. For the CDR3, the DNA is TGTGCCAGCAGCTCCGGGCTAGCGGGAGGCCCAAGCTCCTACAATGAGCAGTTCTTC. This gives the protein CASSSGLAGGPSSYNEQFF.

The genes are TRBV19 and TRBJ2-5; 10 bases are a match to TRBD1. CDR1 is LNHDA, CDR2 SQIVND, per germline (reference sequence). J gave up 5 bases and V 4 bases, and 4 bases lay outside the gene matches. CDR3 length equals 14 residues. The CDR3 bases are TGTGCCAGTAGTAACCCGGGACAGGGGGAGACCCAGTACTTC. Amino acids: CASSNPGQGETQYF.

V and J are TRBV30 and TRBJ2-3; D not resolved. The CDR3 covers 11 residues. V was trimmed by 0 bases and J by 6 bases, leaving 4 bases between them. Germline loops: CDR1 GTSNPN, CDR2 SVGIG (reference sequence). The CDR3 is CAWSVLDTQYF. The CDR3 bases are TGTGCCTGGAGTGTACTCGATACGCAGTATTTT.

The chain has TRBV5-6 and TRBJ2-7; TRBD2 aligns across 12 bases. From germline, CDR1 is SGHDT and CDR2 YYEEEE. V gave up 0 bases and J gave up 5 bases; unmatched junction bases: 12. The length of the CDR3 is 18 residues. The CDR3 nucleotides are TGTGCCAGCAGCTTGGGGCCTACCGGACTAGCGGGGCAACACGAGCAGTACTTC. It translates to CASSLGPTGLAGQHEQYF.

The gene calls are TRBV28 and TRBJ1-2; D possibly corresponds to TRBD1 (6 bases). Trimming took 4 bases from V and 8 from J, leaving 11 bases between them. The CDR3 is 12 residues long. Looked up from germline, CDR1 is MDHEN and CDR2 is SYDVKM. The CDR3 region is CASSYRVRGYTF. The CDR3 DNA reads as TGTGCCAGCAGTTACAGGGTGAGGGGCTACACCTTC.

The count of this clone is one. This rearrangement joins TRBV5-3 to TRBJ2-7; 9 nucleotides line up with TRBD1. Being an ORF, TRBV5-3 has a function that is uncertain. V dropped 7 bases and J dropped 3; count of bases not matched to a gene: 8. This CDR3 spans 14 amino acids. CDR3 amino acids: CARDYRGPGYEQYF. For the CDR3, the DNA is TGTGCCAGAGATTACAGGGGGCCTGGCTACGAGCAGTACTTC.

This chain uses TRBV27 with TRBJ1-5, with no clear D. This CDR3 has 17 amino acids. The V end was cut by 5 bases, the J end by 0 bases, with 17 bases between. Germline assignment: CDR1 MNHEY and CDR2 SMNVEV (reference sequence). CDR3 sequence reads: CASSARLETYSNQPQHF. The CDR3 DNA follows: TGTGCCAGCAGTGCCCGACTGGAGACGTATAGCAATCAGCCCCAGCATTTT.

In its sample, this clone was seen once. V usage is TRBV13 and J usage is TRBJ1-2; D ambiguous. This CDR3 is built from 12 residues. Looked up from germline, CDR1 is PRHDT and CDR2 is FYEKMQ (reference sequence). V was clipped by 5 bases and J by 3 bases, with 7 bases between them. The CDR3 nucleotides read TGTGCCAGCAGCCAGAACTACTATGGCTACACCTTC. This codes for CASSQNYYGYTF.

CDR3 in amino acids: CASSLDGTGVSPLHF. The CDR3 DNA reads TGTGCCAGCAGCTTAGATGGGACAGGGGTTTCACCCCTCCACTTT. V and J are TRBV11-2 and TRBJ1-6; 10 bases line up with TRBD1. Germline CDR1 reads SGHAT; CDR2 reads FQNNGV. The CDR3 is 15 residues long. Trimming took 0 bases from V and 9 from J; bases not matched to a gene: 2.

In nucleotides, the CDR3 is TGTGCCAGCAGCTCTCTGGACCGCCTAAAACTGTTTTTT. It specifies CASSSLDRLKLFF. The chain uses TRBV7-9 and TRBJ1-4; D ambiguous. Germline-derived CDR1 and CDR2 are SEHNR and FQNEAQ (reference sequence). V lost 4 bases and J 10 bases, leaving 13 bases between the germline ends. CDR3 length equals 13 residues.

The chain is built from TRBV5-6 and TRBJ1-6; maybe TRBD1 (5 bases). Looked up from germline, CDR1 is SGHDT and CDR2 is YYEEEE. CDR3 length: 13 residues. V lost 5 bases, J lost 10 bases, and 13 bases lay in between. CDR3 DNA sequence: TGTGCCAGCAGTGCAGGGTCATGGTCACCCCTCCACTTT. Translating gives CASSAGSWSPLHF. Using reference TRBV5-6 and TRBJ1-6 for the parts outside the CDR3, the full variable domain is DAGVTQSPTHLIKTRGQQVTLRCSPKSGHDTVSWYQQALGQGPQFIFQYYEEEERQRGNFPDRFSGHQFPNYSSELNVNALLLGDSALYLCASSAGSWSPLHFGNGTRLTVT.

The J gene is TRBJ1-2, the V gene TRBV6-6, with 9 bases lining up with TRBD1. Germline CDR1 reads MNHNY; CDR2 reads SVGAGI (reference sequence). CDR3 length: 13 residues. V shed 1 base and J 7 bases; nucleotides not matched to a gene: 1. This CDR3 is CASSYLDRGGYTF. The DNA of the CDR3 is TGTGCCAGCAGTTACTTGGACAGGGGTGGCTACACCTTC.

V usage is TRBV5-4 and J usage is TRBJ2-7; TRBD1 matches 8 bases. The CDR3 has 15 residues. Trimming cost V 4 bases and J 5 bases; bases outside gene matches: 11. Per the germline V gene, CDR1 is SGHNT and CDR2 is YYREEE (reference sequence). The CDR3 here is CASSPQGARGNEQYF. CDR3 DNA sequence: TGTGCCAGCAGCCCCCAGGGGGCAAGGGGAAACGAGCAGTACTTC.

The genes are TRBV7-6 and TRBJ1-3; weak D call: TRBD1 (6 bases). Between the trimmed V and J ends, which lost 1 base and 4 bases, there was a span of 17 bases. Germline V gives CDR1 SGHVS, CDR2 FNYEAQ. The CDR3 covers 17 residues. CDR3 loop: CASSLVRTRGGGNTIYF. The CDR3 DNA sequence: TGTGCCAGCAGCTTAGTAAGAACCAGGGGAGGAGGAAACACCATATATTTT.